Each of the 20 T cell receptor beta chains below was sequenced from the same sample in a study of Graves' ophthalmopathy and Graves' hyperthyroidism listed by TCRdb under 2018. The instrument was an Illumina HiSeq 2000. TCR beta CDR3 regions were amplified from RNA transcripts for repertoire sequencing. HTBI primers and the Qiagen OneStep RT-PCR kit were used in a first-round RT-PCR, which was followed by a second-round multiplex PCR, size selection and purification. The public reads were run again by TCRdb, first through fastp at Q25 and then through MiXCR, and only productive beta chains were kept. Records with the same CDR3 protein are collapsed into one entry carrying the most frequent genes and DNA. Within this sample are hundreds of thousands of distinct CDR3 sequences, with about 15% of them counted one time only. The top ten clones comprise approximately 9.8% of the sample. Sequencing was performed on blood. Receptor source: a woman younger than 45 with Graves' ophthalmopathy. Donor details come from another sample of the same person, matched by shared clones.

The table lists this clonotype with a few counts. This may be a read error: a much more frequent sequence differs by one nucleotide. V usage is TRBV30 and J usage is TRBJ1-1, with TRBD1 matching over 9 bases. This CDR3 comprises 15 residues. Germline CDR1 reads GTSNPN; CDR2 reads SVGIG (reference sequence). The CDR3 region has the DNA TGTGCCTGGACCCCTTATGACAGGGGGAACACTGAAGCTTCCTTT. Translation gives CAWTPYDRGNTEASF.

In its sample, this clonotype was seen many times. The gene calls are TRBV28 and TRBJ1-5; D is unresolved. The CDR3 covers 14 residues. In germline, CDR1 is MDHEN, CDR2 SYDVKM. The germline V and J ends were trimmed by 5 bases and 3 bases, with 11 bases remaining between them. This CDR3 reads CASSGGIYNQPQHF. DNA for the CDR3: TGTGCCAGCAGTGGTGGGATCTACAATCAGCCCCAGCATTTT. Using reference TRBV28 and TRBJ1-5 for the parts outside the CDR3, the full variable domain is DVKVTQSSRYLVKRTGEKVFLECVQDMDHENMFWYRQDPGLGLRLIYFSYDVKMKEKGDIPEGYSVSREKKERFSLILESASTNQTSMYLCASSGGIYNQPQHFGDGTRLSIL.

This clonotype was counted at least ten times. The gene calls are TRBV7-2 and TRBJ1-2, with 11 positions matching TRBD1. The CDR3 loop spans 15 amino acids. Unmatched junction bases numbered 10, after V lost 5 bases and J lost 8 bases. Per germline, CDR1 SGHTA and CDR2 FQGNSA. As DNA, the CDR3 is TGTGCCAGCAGCCCAATCGGACAGGGGGCGAAAGGCTACACCTTC. Translating gives CASSPIGQGAKGYTF. Full variable domain (missing parts from reference TRBV7-2 and TRBJ1-2): GAGVSQSPSNKVTEKGKDVELRCDPISGHTALYWYRQSLGQGLEFLIYFQGNSAPDKSGLPSDRFSAERTGGSVSTLTIQRTQQEDSAVYLCASSPIGQGAKGYTFGSGTRLTVV.

Many counts were recorded for this clonotype. The V and J genes are TRBV19 and TRBJ1-1, with 7 positions matching TRBD1. This CDR3 region has 15 residues. The ends lost 0 bases at V and 5 bases at J; junction bases unmatched: 6. From germline, CDR1 is LNHDA and CDR2 SQIVND (reference sequence). The CDR3 here is CASSIEGGRRTEAFF. The CDR3 DNA is TGTGCCAGTAGTATAGAAGGGGGCAGAAGAACTGAAGCTTTCTTT.

Many counts were recorded for this clonotype. The chain joins TRBV19 to TRBJ2-6; a possible D gene is TRBD1 (7 bases). V dropped 7 bases and J dropped 3 bases, with 13 bases sitting between them. This CDR3 comprises 15 residues. CDR1 is LNHDA, CDR2 SQIVND, per germline (reference sequence). The CDR3 DNA reads TGTGCCAGTAAAGATCAGGGGGGTGGGGCCAACGTCCTGACTTTC. Translation gives CASKDQGGGANVLTF.

There are many counts of this clonotype. CDR3: CATSRSSNQPQHF. The CDR3 nucleotides read TGTGCCACCAGCAGGAGTAGCAATCAGCCCCAGCATTTT. This chain connects TRBV15 to TRBJ1-5; unclear D gene. Trimming took off 3 bases at V and 0 bases at J, with 3 bases between the two ends. CDR3 length equals 13 residues. From germline, CDR1 is LNHNV and CDR2 YYDKDF (reference sequence). Based on the CDR3 plus reference TRBV15 and TRBJ1-5, the full variable domain is DAMVIQNPRYQVTQFGKPVTLSCSQTLNHNVMYWYQQKSSQAPKLLFHYYDKDFNNEADTPDNFQSRRPNTSFCFLDIRSPGLGDTAMYLCATSRSSNQPQHFGDGTRLSIL.

This clonotype came up many times. The CDR3 DNA reads TGTGCCAGCAGCTTATCGACAGGGAGGACTGAAGCTTTCTTT. Its protein product is CASSLSTGRTEAFF. The V call is TRBV11-3, the J call TRBJ1-1, with 7 nucleotides matching TRBD1. Germline V gene sequence: CDR1 SGHNT, CDR2 YENEEA. With V trimmed by 2 bases and J by 5 bases, 5 bases remained unmatched. This CDR3 comprises 14 residues.

V is TRBV18 and J is TRBJ1-6; TRBD1 is a possible D gene (5 bases). Germline CDR1 and CDR2: KGHSH and LQKENI. Trimming removed 3 bases from V and 6 bases from J, with 12 bases in between. This CDR3 is 15 amino acids long. This chain's CDR3 is CASSPYSGTNSPLHF. CDR3 coding DNA: TGTGCCAGCTCACCTTACTCAGGGACTAATTCACCCCTCCACTTT.

V is TRBV7-9 and J is TRBJ1-1, with 7 positions matching TRBD1. The V gene end was trimmed by 0 bases and the J gene end by 5 bases; junction bases not matched to a gene: 6. CDR1 and CDR2 (germline): SEHNR, FQNEAQ (reference sequence). The CDR3 runs 15 residues. CDR3 loop: CASSLAAGGGTEAFF. As DNA, the CDR3 is TGTGCCAGCAGCTTAGCGGCAGGGGGAGGAACTGAAGCTTTCTTT. Based on the CDR3 plus reference TRBV7-9 and TRBJ1-1, the full variable domain is DTGVSQNPRHKITKRGQNVTFRCDPISEHNRLYWYRQTLGQGPEFLTYFQNEAQLEKSRLLSDRFSAERPKGSFSTLEIQRTEQGDSAMYLCASSLAAGGGTEAFFGQGTRLTVV.

This clonotype came up many times. The rearrangement uses TRBV6-2 or TRBV6-3 and TRBJ2-7, with TRBD2 matching 14 bases. The J segment lost 3 bases and the V segment lost 6 bases, leaving 16 bases of the junction unmatched. The CDR3 contains 19 residues. Germline lookup yields CDR1 MNHEY and CDR2 SVGEGT. The CDR3 reads CASSPGTSGSFTPYYEQYF. In DNA, the CDR3 is TGTGCCAGCAGCCCCGGGACTAGCGGGAGTTTTACCCCCTACTACGAGCAGTACTTC.

This clonotype came up a few times. At one end, the junction sequence differs from germline, possibly due to a read error. The chain carries TRBV2 and TRBJ2-2; D possibly uses TRBD1 or TRBD2 (5 bases each). The CDR3 consists of 17 residues. Germline CDR1 and CDR2: SNHLY and FYNNEI. As DNA, the CDR3 is TGTGCCAGCAGTGAATCGCCAGGGACGGCGAACACCGGGGAGCTGTGTTTT. It specifies CASSESPGTANTGELCF.

Comment on this clonotype: A single base separates this from a much larger clone, so it may be a read error. The chain joins TRBV5-6 to TRBJ1-1; 8 bases fit TRBD1. CDR3 length equals 15 residues. Germline loops: CDR1 SGHDT, CDR2 YYEEEE. The chain's CDR3 is CASRSDRAFVTEALF. Written as DNA, the CDR3 is TGTGCCAGCAGATCGGACAGGGCTTTTGTCACTGAAGCTTTGTTT.

This clonotype was counted at least ten times. The chain couples TRBV30 to TRBJ2-5; 7 positions agree with TRBD2. In germline, CDR1 is GTSNPN, CDR2 SVGIG (reference sequence). The CDR3 totals 13 residues. V was pared by 1 base and J by 4 bases, with 3 bases of the junction left unmatched. The CDR3 DNA follows: TGTGCCTGGAGTGCGGGGGGAGGAGAGACCCAGTACTTC. Residues: CAWSAGGGETQYF. Filled out from reference TRBV30 and TRBJ2-5, the complete variable domain reads SQTIHQWPATLVQPVGSPLSLECTVEGTSNPNLYWYRQAAGRGLQLLFYSVGIGQISSEVPQNLSASRPQDRQFILSSKKLLLSDSGFYLCAWSAGGGETQYFGPGTRLLVL.

This clonotype occurred many times. The CDR3 sequence is CASTKAPGNTEAFF. CDR3 in DNA: TGTGCCAGCACCAAGGCCCCAGGGAACACTGAAGCTTTCTTT. The V gene is TRBV6-1, the J gene TRBJ1-1, with unresolved D. The length of the CDR3 is 14 residues. Looked up from germline, CDR1 is MNHNS and CDR2 is SASEGT. V was cut by 7 bases and J by 1 base, with 13 bases left in between.

The genes are TRBV2 and TRBJ1-5, with a possible D match to TRBD1 (6 bases). V lost 4 bases, J lost 2 bases, and 15 bases lay in between. Per the germline V gene, CDR1 is SNHLY and CDR2 is FYNNEI. This CDR3 spans 16 amino acids. The CDR3 is CASSVHREAGNQPQHF. DNA of the CDR3: TGTGCCAGCAGTGTCCACAGGGAAGCGGGCAATCAGCCCCAGCATTTT.

Ten or more counts support this clonotype. The chain uses TRBV6-1 and TRBJ1-5, with D unclear. V was trimmed by 6 bases and J by 0 bases, leaving 12 bases between them. This CDR3 contains 15 residues. Germline V lookup: CDR1 MNHNS, CDR2 SASEGT. DNA of the CDR3: TGTGCCAGCAGCGACCGACACTATAGCAATCAGCCCCAGCATTTT. Its translation: CASSDRHYSNQPQHF.

This clonotype was detected only once. A read error may be the cause here, since a much bigger clone is one base away. The chain combines TRBV28 with TRBJ2-5, with TRBD2 identical over 10 bases. From germline, CDR1 is MDHEN and CDR2 SYDVKM. The CDR3 has 15 residues. The CDR3 DNA follows: TGTGCCATCAGTTTTTGGCTAGCGGGAGAAGAGACCCAGTACTTC. Its translation is CAISFWLAGEETQYF.

This clonotype was counted a few times. V and J are TRBV30 and TRBJ2-4, with 7 bases lining up with TRBD1. The CDR3 is 14 residues long. With 3 bases clipped from V and 6 bases from J, the junction kept 8 bases outside the gene matches. Germline V gene sequence: CDR1 GTSNPN, CDR2 SVGIG (reference sequence). CDR3 amino acids: CAWRTGPRTNIQYF. CDR3 nucleotides: TGTGCCTGGAGGACAGGGCCCCGGACAAACATTCAGTACTTC.

This clonotype has at least ten counts. The chain links TRBV11-2 to TRBJ1-3; D unresolved. The CDR3 has 12 amino acids. In germline, CDR1 is SGHAT, CDR2 FQNNGV. Trimming removed 0 bases from V and 5 bases from J, with 2 bases in between. The CDR3: CASSLDRNTIYF. The CDR3 nucleotides read TGTGCCAGCAGCTTAGATCGAAACACCATATATTTT. Together with reference TRBV11-2 and TRBJ1-3, the CDR3 gives the full variable domain: EAGVAQSPRYKIIEKRQSVAFWCNPISGHATLYWYQQILGQGPKLLIQFQNNGVVDDSQLPKDRFSAERLKGVDSTLKIQPAKLEDSAVYLCASSLDRNTIYFGEGSWLTVV.

The chain employs TRBV28 and TRBJ1-1; possible D gene TRBD1, 6 bases. CDR3 length equals 12 residues. Trimming removed 7 bases from V and 11 bases from J, with 17 bases in between. CDR1 MDHEN and CDR2 SYDVKM come from the germline V gene. The CDR3 here is CASTTPGQPAFF. In DNA, the CDR3 is TGTGCCAGCACCACCCCGGGACAACCTGCTTTCTTT. The full variable domain, in which reference TRBV28 and TRBJ1-1 provide the parts outside the CDR3, is DVKVTQSSRYLVKRTGEKVFLECVQDMDHENMFWYRQDPGLGLRLIYFSYDVKMKEKGDIPEGYSVSREKKERFSLILESASTNQTSMYLCASTTPGQPAFFGQGTRLTVV.